Listed below are T cell receptor beta chains from one sample, sequenced in a study of CD8 T cells in Susac syndrome. In TCRdb, the immunoSEQ multiplex PCR reads were re-called with MiXCR into one record per CDR3 protein. The data show roughly 190,000 distinct CDR3 sequences, almost 96% seen once. The sample consisted of CD4+ T cells from PBMCs. These receptors all stem from a human donor with Susac syndrome. Both conserved end residues are part of each CDR3. A D gene is named only where the DNA matches it firmly. Where a row states a size, it is once, few, many or the class of an expanded clone; other rows omit it.

d_gene	v_gene	abundance	len	j_gene	CDR3nt	CDR3aa
TRBD2	TRBV6-6	.	12	TRBJ2-1	TGTACGAGCGGGGGGGCTGACAATGAGCAGTTCTTC	CTSGGADNEQFF
.	TRBV12-3/TRBV12-4	.	12	TRBJ1-2	TGTGCCAGCAGTCTGGGGGCTTATGGCTACACCTTC	CASSLGAYGYTF
.	TRBV25-1	.	14	TRBJ1-1	TGTGCCAGCAGTGAATGGAATAGGGTGGGTGAAGCTTTCTTT	CASSEWNRVGEAFF
TRBD1	TRBV12-5	.	16	TRBJ2-3	TGTGCTAGTGGTTTGGCGTCGGGACAGGGGGCGGATACGCAGTATTTT	CASGLASGQGADTQYF
TRBD1	TRBV7-3	.	16	TRBJ1-1	TGTGCCAGCAGCTCTATGGGACAGGCGGGTAACACTGAAGCTTTCTTT	CASSSMGQAGNTEAFF
.	TRBV20-1	.	15	TRBJ1-5	TGCAGTGCTAGAGGTGTAGTGGGTAGCAATCAGCCCCAGCATTTT	CSARGVVGSNQPQHF
TRBD1	TRBV18	.	17	TRBJ1-5	TGTGCCTTCTCGGCTCCCAGGGGGACGGAGAGCAATCAGCCCCAGCATTTT	CAFSAPRGTESNQPQHF
.	TRBV20-1	.	13	TRBJ2-5	TGCAGTGCTAGCCCTGATGGGGGGACTCCTCAGTACTTC	CSASPDGGTPQYF
TRBD2	TRBV4-2	.	17	TRBJ2-1	TGTGCCAGCAGCCAAGATGGCGGGGGGGCGACTCGGAATGAGCAGTTCTTC	CASSQDGGGATRNEQFF
.	TRBV20-1	.	12	TRBJ1-5	TGCAGTGCCACATATAGCAATCAGCCCCAGCATTTT	CSATYSNQPQHF
.	TRBV20-1	.	14	TRBJ1-6	TGCAGTGCTAGAGTGCCAGTGGCGAATTCACCCCTCCACTTT	CSARVPVANSPLHF
TRBD2	TRBV7-7	.	17	TRBJ2-3	TGTGCTAGCAGCCCGATAGCGGGGGGGCGGGGCACAGATACGCAGTATTTT	CASSPIAGGRGTDTQYF
TRBD2	TRBV7-3	.	13	TRBJ2-7	TGTGCCAGCAGCTTATCCGCGGGGGGTGAGCAGTACTTC	CASSLSAGGEQYF
TRBD2	TRBV12-3/TRBV12-4	.	15	TRBJ2-1	TGTGCCAGCAGCCGCACTAGCGGGGGGAACAATGAGCAGTTCTTC	CASSRTSGGNNEQFF
.	TRBV30	.	13	TRBJ2-7	TGTGCCTGGGCAACGGGTATGGACTACGAGCAGTACTTC	CAWATGMDYEQYF
.	TRBV3-1	.	14	TRBJ1-2	TGTGCCAGCGGCCAGGGAGGGCTTAACTATGGCTACACCTTC	CASGQGGLNYGYTF
TRBD2	TRBV30	.	14	TRBJ2-3	TGTGCAAAGAGTGCTAGCGGGGGGGCAGATACGCAGTATTTT	CAKSASGGADTQYF
TRBD2	TRBV7-2	.	15	TRBJ2-1	TGTGCCAGCAGCTTAGTGGCGGGGGGGCGTAATGAGCAGTTCTTC	CASSLVAGGRNEQFF
.	TRBV15	.	14	TRBJ1-5	TGTGCCACCAGCAGAGACCCTTTACAGGGGCCCCAGCATTTT	CATSRDPLQGPQHF
.	TRBV12-3/TRBV12-4	.	14	TRBJ1-5	TGTGCCAGCAGTCCACGGACGCGTTTCTTGGCCCAGCATTTT	CASSPRTRFLAQHF
.	TRBV4-1	.	13	TRBJ2-5	TGCGCCAGCAGCCAGGGTCCCCCGGAGACCCAGTACTTC	CASSQGPPETQYF
.	TRBV29-1	.	12	TRBJ1-1	TGCAGCGTTGAAGATCGTTGGACTGAAGCTTTCTTT	CSVEDRWTEAFF
.	TRBV12-3/TRBV12-4	.	15	TRBJ2-1	TGTGCCAGCAGAAGGGCGCAGGGACCCCACAATGAGCAGTTCTTC	CASRRAQGPHNEQFF
.	TRBV4-1	.	18	TRBJ2-1	TGCGCCAGCAGCCAAGATTTCCAGCGCGGGGCACCCTACAATGAGCAGTTCTTC	CASSQDFQRGAPYNEQFF
TRBD1	TRBV2	.	13	TRBJ1-2	TGTGCCACCGCCGGACAGGAAGGCTATGGCTACACCTTC	CATAGQEGYGYTF
TRBD2	TRBV3-1	.	17	TRBJ2-1	TGTGCCAGCAGCCCCTCCCCAGCGGGGGGCTCCTACAATGAGCAGTTCTTC	CASSPSPAGGSYNEQFF
TRBD2	TRBV12-3/TRBV12-4	.	14	TRBJ2-7	TGTGCCAGCGGGACTAGCGGCCCCCCCTACGAGCAGTACTTC	CASGTSGPPYEQYF
.	TRBV18	.	17	TRBJ2-7	TGTGCCAGCTCACCTGGCCCCAAGACGACCTCGCTTTACGAGCAGTACTTC	CASSPGPKTTSLYEQYF
TRBD1	TRBV3-1	once	14	TRBJ1-1	TGTGCCAGCAGCCGACAGGGAGGAGGCCTTCTGGCTTTCTTT	CASSRQGGGLLAFF